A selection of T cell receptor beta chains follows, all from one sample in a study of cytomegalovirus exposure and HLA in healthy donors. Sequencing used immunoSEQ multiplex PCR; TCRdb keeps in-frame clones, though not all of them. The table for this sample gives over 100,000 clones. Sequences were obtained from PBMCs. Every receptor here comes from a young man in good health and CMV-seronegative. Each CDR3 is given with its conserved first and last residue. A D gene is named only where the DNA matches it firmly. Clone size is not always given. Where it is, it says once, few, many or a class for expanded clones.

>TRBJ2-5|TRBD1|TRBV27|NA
CASSRRTGGQETQYF
TGTGCCAGCAGTCGTCGGACAGGGGGACAAGAGACCCAGTACTTC
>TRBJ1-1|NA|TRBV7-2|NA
CASSKDSRNTEAFF
TGTGCCAGCAGTAAGGACAGCCGGAACACTGAAGCTTTCTTT
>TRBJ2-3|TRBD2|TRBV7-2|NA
CASTRASGVPDTQYF
TGTGCCAGCACCAGGGCCAGCGGGGTACCAGATACGCAGTATTTT
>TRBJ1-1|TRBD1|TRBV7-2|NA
CASSITGGTEAFF
TGTGCCAGCAGCATAACAGGGGGCACTGAAGCTTTCTTT
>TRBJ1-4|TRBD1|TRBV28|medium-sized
CASSGGDRGREKLFF
TGTGCCAGCAGTGGGGGGGACAGGGGAAGAGAAAAACTGTTTTTT
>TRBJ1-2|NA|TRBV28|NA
CASSLSSQGKGGYTF
TGTGCCAGCAGTTTGAGCTCACAGGGCAAGGGAGGCTACACCTTC
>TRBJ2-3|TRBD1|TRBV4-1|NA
CASRTGQGTDTQYF
TGCGCCAGCAGGACAGGACAGGGTACAGATACGCAGTATTTT
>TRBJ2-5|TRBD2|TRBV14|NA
CASSQTSWEGETQYF
TGTGCCAGCAGCCAGACGTCTTGGGAGGGGGAGACCCAGTACTTC
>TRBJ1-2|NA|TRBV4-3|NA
CASSQTTTNYGYTF
TGCGCCAGCAGCCAAACGACAACTAACTATGGCTACACCTTC
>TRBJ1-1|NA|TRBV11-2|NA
CASSRVQSDTEAFF
TGTGCCAGCAGTCGGGTCCAATCGGACACTGAAGCTTTCTTT
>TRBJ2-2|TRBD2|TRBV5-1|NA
CASSLIAGDTGELFF
TGCGCCAGCAGCTTAATAGCGGGGGACACCGGGGAGCTGTTTTTT
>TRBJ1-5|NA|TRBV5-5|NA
CASSLDMSNQPQHF
TGTGCCAGCAGCCTGGACATGAGCAATCAGCCCCAGCATTTT
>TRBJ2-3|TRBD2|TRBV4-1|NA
CASSLRGGRTDTQYF
TGCGCCAGCAGCCTACGCGGGGGACGCACAGATACGCAGTATTTT
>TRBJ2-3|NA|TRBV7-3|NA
CASSLTSAGGPQYF
TGTGCCAGCAGCTTAACGTCGGCCGGGGGACCCCAGTATTTT
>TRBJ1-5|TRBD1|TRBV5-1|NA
CASSLGQGDQPQHF
TGCGCCAGCAGCTTGGGACAGGGCGATCAGCCCCAGCATTTT
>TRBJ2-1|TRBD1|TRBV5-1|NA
CASSQGQVPSEQFF
TGCGCCAGCAGCCAAGGACAGGTTCCCAGTGAGCAGTTCTTC
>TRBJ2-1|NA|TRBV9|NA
CASSVGLLGLYNEQFF
TGTGCCAGCAGCGTAGGGCTCCTGGGGCTATACAATGAGCAGTTCTTC
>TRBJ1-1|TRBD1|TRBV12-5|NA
CASGLIVQGAWGNTEAFF
TGTGCTAGTGGTTTGATTGTACAGGGGGCTTGGGGAAACACTGAAGCTTTCTTT
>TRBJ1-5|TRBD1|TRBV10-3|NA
CATTTGASNQPQHF
TGTGCCACCACGACAGGGGCGAGCAATCAGCCCCAGCATTTT
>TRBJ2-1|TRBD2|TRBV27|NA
CASRPGGVNNEQFF
TGTGCCAGCAGGCCCGGGGGGGTAAACAATGAGCAGTTCTTC
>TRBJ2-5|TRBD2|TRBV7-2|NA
CASSFQRGPGETQYF
TGTGCCAGCAGCTTCCAGCGGGGGCCTGGGGAGACCCAGTACTTC
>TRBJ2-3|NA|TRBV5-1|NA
CASFPAVARSIADTQYF
TGCGCCAGCTTCCCGGCCGTCGCGCGGTCCATCGCAGATACGCAGTATTTT
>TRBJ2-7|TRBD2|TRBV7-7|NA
CASSSGGEQYF
TGTGCCAGCAGCTCCGGGGGGGAGCAGTACTTC
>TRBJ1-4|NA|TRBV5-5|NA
CASSLAVGGAANEKLFF
TGTGCCAGCAGCTTGGCAGTTGGGGGGGCCGCTAATGAAAAACTGTTTTTT
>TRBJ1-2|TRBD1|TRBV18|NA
CASSRLPGQGNYGYTF
TGTGCCAGCTCACGATTACCGGGACAGGGGAACTATGGCTACACCTTC
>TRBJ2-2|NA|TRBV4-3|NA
CASSQENRDTGELFF
TGCGCCAGCAGCCAAGAAAACAGGGACACCGGGGAGCTGTTTTTT
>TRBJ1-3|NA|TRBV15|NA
CATSRDSGSSGNTIYF
TGTGCCACCAGCAGAGATTCTGGCAGCTCTGGAAACACCATATATTTT
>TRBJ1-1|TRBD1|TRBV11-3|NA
CASSSGQGENTEAFF
TGTGCCAGCAGCTCCGGACAGGGTGAGAACACTGAAGCTTTCTTT
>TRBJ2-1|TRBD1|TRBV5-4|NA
CASSLRQGSIYNEQFF
TGTGCCAGCAGCTTAAGACAGGGATCTATCTACAATGAGCAGTTCTTC
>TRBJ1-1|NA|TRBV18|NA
CASSWYGVNTEAFF
TGTGCCAGCTCATGGTACGGGGTCAACACTGAAGCTTTCTTT
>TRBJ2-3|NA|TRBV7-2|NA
CASSLGHGGATQYF
TGTGCCAGCAGCTTGGGCCACGGCGGGGCAACGCAGTATTTT
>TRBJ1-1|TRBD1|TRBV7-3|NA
CASSPQSSGTGSIEAFF
TGTGCCAGCAGCCCCCAGTCGAGCGGGACAGGGAGTATTGAAGCTTTCTTT
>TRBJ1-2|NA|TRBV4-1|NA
CASSQGDIRGDAGYTF
TGCGCCAGCAGCCAAGGAGATATAAGGGGTGACGCTGGCTACACCTTC
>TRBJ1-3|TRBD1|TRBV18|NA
CASSAGTGVGNTIYF
TGTGCCAGCTCCGCCGGGACAGGGGTTGGAAACACCATATATTTT
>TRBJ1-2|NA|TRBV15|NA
CATSRGQNCGYTF
TGTGCCACCAGCAGAGGACAGAACTGTGGCTACACCTTC
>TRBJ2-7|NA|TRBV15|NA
CATSRAGNEQYF
TGTGCCACCAGCAGAGCGGGGAACGAGCAGTACTTC
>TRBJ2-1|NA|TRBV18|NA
CASSGLYRPPADGEQFF
TGTGCCAGCTCGGGTCTATACAGGCCCCCTGCGGATGGGGAGCAGTTCTTC
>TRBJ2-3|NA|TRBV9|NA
CASSTHLRHTDTQYF
TGTGCCAGCAGCACCCACCTGAGGCACACAGATACGCAGTATTTT
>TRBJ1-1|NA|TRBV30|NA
CAWTRGRMNTEAFF
TGTGCCTGGACCCGAGGCCGAATGAACACTGAAGCTTTCTTT
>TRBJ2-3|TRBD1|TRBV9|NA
CASSVDRGTDTQYF
TGTGCCAGCAGCGTAGACAGGGGGACAGATACGCAGTATTTT
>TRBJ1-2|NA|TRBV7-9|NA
CASSSRGLNGYTF
TGTGCCAGCAGCTCCCGAGGGTTGAATGGCTACACCTTC
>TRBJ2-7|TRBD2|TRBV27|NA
CASSIQGAGGYEQYF
TGTGCCAGCAGCATACAGGGAGCGGGGGGCTACGAGCAGTACTTC
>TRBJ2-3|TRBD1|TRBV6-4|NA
CASSLRDRGTDTQYF
TGTGCCAGCAGCCTCCGGGACAGGGGAACAGATACGCAGTATTTT
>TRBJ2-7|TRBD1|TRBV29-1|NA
CSVGTGEPYEQYF
TGCAGCGTTGGTACAGGGGAGCCCTACGAGCAGTACTTC
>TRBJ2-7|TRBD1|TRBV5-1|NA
CASSPGTGVTYEQYF
TGCGCCAGCAGTCCCGGGACAGGGGTCACCTACGAGCAGTACTTC
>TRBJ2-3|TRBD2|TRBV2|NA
CASSMRGAPGAQYF
TGTGCCAGCAGCATGCGGGGGGCCCCTGGCGCGCAGTATTTT
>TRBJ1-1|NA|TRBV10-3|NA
CAISDQDSSRTEAFF
TGTGCCATCAGTGACCAGGACAGTTCTCGCACTGAAGCTTTCTTT
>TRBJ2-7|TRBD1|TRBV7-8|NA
CASSLKAGDRATYEQYF
TGTGCCAGCAGCTTAAAGGCAGGGGACAGGGCGACCTACGAGCAGTACTTC
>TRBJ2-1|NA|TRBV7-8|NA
CASSSNNEQFF
TGTGCCAGCAGCAGCAACAATGAGCAGTTCTTC
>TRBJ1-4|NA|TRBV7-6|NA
CASSLAPVGEKLFF
TGTGCCAGCAGCTTAGCCCCCGTCGGTGAAAAACTGTTTTTT
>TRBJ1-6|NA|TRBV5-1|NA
CASSVGGRGSPLHF
TGCGCCAGCAGTGTGGGGGGGAGAGGTTCACCCCTCCACTTT
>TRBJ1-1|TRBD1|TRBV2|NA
CASLRTGGDTEAFF
TGTGCCAGCCTCCGGACAGGGGGGGACACTGAAGCTTTCTTT
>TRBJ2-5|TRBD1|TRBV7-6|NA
CASSSGTGLMAETQYF
TGTGCCAGCAGCTCCGGGACAGGGCTTATGGCGGAGACCCAGTACTTC